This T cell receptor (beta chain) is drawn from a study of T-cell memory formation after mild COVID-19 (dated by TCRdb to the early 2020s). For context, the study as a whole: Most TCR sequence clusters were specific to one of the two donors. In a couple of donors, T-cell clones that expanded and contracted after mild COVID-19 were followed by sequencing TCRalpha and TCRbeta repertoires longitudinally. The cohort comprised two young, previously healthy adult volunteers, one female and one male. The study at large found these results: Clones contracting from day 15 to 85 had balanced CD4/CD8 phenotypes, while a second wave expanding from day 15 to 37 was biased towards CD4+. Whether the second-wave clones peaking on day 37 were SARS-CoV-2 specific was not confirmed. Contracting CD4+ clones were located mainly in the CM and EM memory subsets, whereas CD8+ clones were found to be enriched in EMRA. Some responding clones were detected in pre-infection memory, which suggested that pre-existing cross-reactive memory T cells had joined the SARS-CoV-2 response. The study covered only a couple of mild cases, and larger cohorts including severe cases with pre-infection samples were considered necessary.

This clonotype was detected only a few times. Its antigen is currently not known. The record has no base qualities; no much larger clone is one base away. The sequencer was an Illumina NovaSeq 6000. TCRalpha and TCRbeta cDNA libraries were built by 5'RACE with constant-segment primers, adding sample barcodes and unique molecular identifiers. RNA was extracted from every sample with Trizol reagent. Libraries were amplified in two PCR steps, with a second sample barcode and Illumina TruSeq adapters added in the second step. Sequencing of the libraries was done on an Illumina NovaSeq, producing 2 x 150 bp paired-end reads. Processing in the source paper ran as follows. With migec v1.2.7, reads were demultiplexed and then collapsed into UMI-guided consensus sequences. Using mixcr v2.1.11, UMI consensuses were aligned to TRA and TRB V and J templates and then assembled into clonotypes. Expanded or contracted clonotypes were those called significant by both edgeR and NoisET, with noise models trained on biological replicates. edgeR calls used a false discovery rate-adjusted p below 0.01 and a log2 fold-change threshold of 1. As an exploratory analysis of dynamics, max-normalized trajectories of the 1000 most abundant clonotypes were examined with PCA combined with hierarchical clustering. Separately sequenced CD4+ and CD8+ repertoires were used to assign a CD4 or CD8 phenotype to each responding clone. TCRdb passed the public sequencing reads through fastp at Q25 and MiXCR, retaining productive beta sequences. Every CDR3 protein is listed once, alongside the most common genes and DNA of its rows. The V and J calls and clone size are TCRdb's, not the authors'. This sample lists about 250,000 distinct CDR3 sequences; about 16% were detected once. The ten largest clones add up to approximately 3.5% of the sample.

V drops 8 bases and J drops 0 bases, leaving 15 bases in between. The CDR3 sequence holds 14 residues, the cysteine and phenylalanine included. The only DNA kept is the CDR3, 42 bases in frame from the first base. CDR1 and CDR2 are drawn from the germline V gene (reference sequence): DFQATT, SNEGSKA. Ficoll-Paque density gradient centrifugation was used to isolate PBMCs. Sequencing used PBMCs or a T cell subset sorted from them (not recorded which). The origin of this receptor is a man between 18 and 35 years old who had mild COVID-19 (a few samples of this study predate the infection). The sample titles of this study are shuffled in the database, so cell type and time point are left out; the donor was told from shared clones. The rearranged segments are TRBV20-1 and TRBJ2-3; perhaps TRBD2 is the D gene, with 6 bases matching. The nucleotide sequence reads TGCAGTTCGAGGGGCGGGGCAAGCACAGATACGCAGTATTTT. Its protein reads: CSSRGGASTDTQYF.